Following are 21 T cell receptor beta chains from one sample sequenced in a study of graft-versus-host responses after intestinal transplantation. Which antigens these TCRs recognize remains unknown. The method was immunoSEQ multiplex PCR; TCRdb's version includes in-frame clones alone and lacks a portion of them. The table includes some 41,000 clones, approximately 95% detected once. This sample comprised unstimulated CD8+ T cells sorted from spleen or lymph node cells, obtained before transplant. The receptor set was obtained from a human donor who was the organ donor for an intestinal transplant.

The gene calls are TRBV4-1 and TRBJ1-5, with D unclear. In germline, CDR1 is MGHRA, CDR2 YSYEKL. This CDR3 contains 13 residues. V lost 1 base, J lost 4 bases, and 5 bases lay in between. The DNA of the CDR3 is TGCGCCAGCAGCCAAGCGCCTAATCAGCCCCAGCATTTT. This codes for CASSQAPNQPQHF.

The chain uses TRBV7-2 and TRBJ2-7, with a possible D match to TRBD1 (6 bases). V gave up 2 bases and J gave up 3 bases, with 11 bases separating them. Germline loops: CDR1 SGHTA, CDR2 FQGNSA. The CDR3 covers 14 residues. CDR3 DNA: TGTGCCAGCAGCTTATCAGGGGCACTCTACGAGCAGTACTTC. Amino acids: CASSLSGALYEQYF.

The chain uses TRBV7-6 and TRBJ2-1; 13 nucleotides match TRBD2. CDR1 is SGHVS, CDR2 FNYEAQ, per germline. The CDR3 has 17 amino acids. V lost 1 base to trimming and J lost 2 bases; unmatched junction nucleotides: 2. This CDR3 reads CASSLVTSGGTYNEQFF. The CDR3 DNA reads TGTGCCAGCAGCTTAGTGACTAGCGGGGGGACCTACAATGAGCAGTTCTTC. The full variable domain, with the rest looked up from reference TRBV7-6 and TRBJ2-1, is GAGVSQSPRYKVTKRGQDVALRCDPISGHVSLYWYRQALGQGPEFLTYFNYEAQQDKSGLPNDRFSAERPEGSISTLTIQRTEQRDSAMYRCASSLVTSGGTYNEQFFGPGTRLTVL.

The chain uses TRBV19 and TRBJ2-2, with D perhaps matching TRBD1 (5 bases). Trimming removed 5 bases from V and 5 bases from J, with 15 bases in between. The germline gives CDR1 LNHDA, CDR2 SQIVND (reference sequence). The CDR3 totals 15 residues. The CDR3 loop reads CASSPQSGLTGELFF. The CDR3 nucleotides read TGTGCCAGTAGTCCGCAATCAGGGCTGACCGGGGAGCTGTTTTTT.

The chain is built from TRBV4-1 and TRBJ2-3; no firm D call. Germline CDR1 is MGHRA and CDR2 is YSYEKL. This CDR3 has 14 amino acids. Trimming pared 0 bases from V and 4 bases from J, leaving 8 bases between. CDR3 protein: CASSQDLGADTQYF. As DNA, the CDR3 is TGCGCCAGCAGCCAAGATCTTGGGGCAGATACGCAGTATTTT.

J is TRBJ2-7 and V is TRBV19; D is possibly TRBD2 (7 bases). V was shortened by 9 bases and J by 10 bases, with 16 bases between the two germline ends. This CDR3 spans 11 amino acids. Germline CDR1 is LNHDA and CDR2 is SQIVND (reference sequence). As DNA, the CDR3 is TGTGCCAGCCGCACCGGGGGGCACCAGTACTTC. Translating it yields CASRTGGHQYF.

The chain recombines TRBV19 with TRBJ2-7, with D perhaps matching TRBD1 or TRBD2 (5 bases each). V was shortened by 10 bases and J by 3 bases, with 13 bases between the two germline ends. The germline CDR1 and CDR2 sequences are LNHDA and SQIVND (reference sequence). The CDR3 has 12 amino acids. The CDR3 coding sequence is TGTGCCACATCCGAGGGGAACTACGAGCAGTACTTC. This translates into CATSEGNYEQYF.

The chain has TRBV7-3 and TRBJ1-5, with a possible D match to TRBD1 (5 bases). Trimming stripped 5 bases from V and 4 bases from J, with 9 bases between. CDR1 SGHTA and CDR2 FQGTGA come from the germline V gene. CDR3 length: 13 amino acids. The DNA for the CDR3 is TGTGCCAGCAGCGGACATGATAATCAGCCCCAGCATTTT. Encoded protein: CASSGHDNQPQHF.

In regard to this clone: Additional DNA sequences in this sample encode the identical CDR3. V usage is TRBV7-2 and J usage is TRBJ1-3, with D unresolved. The CDR3 spans 15 residues. Germline lookup yields CDR1 SGHTA and CDR2 FQGNSA. Trimming stripped 5 bases from V and 0 bases from J, with 11 bases between. For the CDR3, the DNA is TGTGCCAGCAGCCTGGACGGAAACTCTGGAAACACCATATATTTT. Amino acids: CASSLDGNSGNTIYF.

The rearrangement links TRBV11-1 to TRBJ1-1, with unresolved D. The length of the CDR3 is 13 residues. The V end was cut by 3 bases, the J end by 1 base, with 6 bases between. Germline loops: CDR1 SGHAT, CDR2 FQDESV (reference sequence). CDR3 residues: CASSFVRNTEAFF. The CDR3 DNA follows: TGTGCCAGCAGCTTCGTCAGGAACACTGAAGCTTTCTTT. The variable domain in full, with the rest retrieved from reference TRBV11-1 and TRBJ1-1, is EAEVAQSPRYKITEKSQAVAFWCDPISGHATLYWYRQILGQGPELLVQFQDESVVDDSQLPKDRFSAERLKGVDSTLKIQPAELGDSAMYLCASSFVRNTEAFFGQGTRLTVV.

This chain links TRBV5-6 with TRBJ1-5; D is undetermined. Germline lookup yields CDR1 SGHDT and CDR2 YYEEEE. Trimming cost V 1 base and J 2 bases, with 10 bases left between them. CDR3 size: 15 residues. The CDR3 loop is CASSLRFGGNQPQHF. CDR3 sequence (DNA): TGTGCCAGCAGCTTGCGGTTTGGCGGCAATCAGCCCCAGCATTTT.

In DNA form, the CDR3 reads TGCGCCAGCAGCCAAGATTCCGGGGTGGACTATGGCTACACCTTC. Translated: CASSQDSGVDYGYTF. The chain carries TRBV4-3 and TRBJ1-2; D gene uncertain. CDR1 and CDR2 from the germline V gene are LGHNA and YSLEER. This CDR3 has 15 residues. Trimming left V 0 bases short and J 3 bases short, with 11 bases between.

This sequence joins TRBV11-2 and TRBJ2-7; D may be TRBD2 (6 bases). Trimming took 5 bases from V and 2 from J, leaving 16 bases between them. The CDR3 runs 15 residues. CDR1 is SGHAT, CDR2 FQNNGV, per germline. The CDR3 loop is CASSQNWDFAYEQYF. The CDR3 DNA reads as TGTGCCAGCAGCCAAAATTGGGACTTTGCCTACGAGCAGTACTTC.

The chain employs TRBV7-8 and TRBJ2-5; weak D call: TRBD1 (6 bases). The CDR3 is 15 amino acids. Trimming pared 0 bases from V and 2 bases from J, leaving 10 bases between. The germline V gene encodes CDR1 SGHVS and CDR2 FQNEAQ. CDR3 sequence reads: CASSLAGQLQETQYF. The CDR3 nucleotides read TGTGCCAGCAGCTTAGCTGGACAGCTGCAAGAGACCCAGTACTTC.

J is TRBJ1-1 and V is TRBV15; D unclear. The CDR3 extends over 14 amino acids. Germline CDR1 LNHNV, CDR2 YYDKDF (reference sequence). V dropped 4 bases and J dropped 3 bases, with 12 bases sitting between them. The CDR3 DNA sequence: TGTGCCACCAGCAAGGAGGACGGGGACACTGAAGCTTTCTTT. Encoded protein: CATSKEDGDTEAFF.

V is TRBV7-9 and J is TRBJ2-3; D possibly corresponds to TRBD1 (5 bases). Trimming pared 5 bases from V and 5 bases from J, leaving 5 bases between. This CDR3 comprises 11 residues. Germline V gives CDR1 SEHNR, CDR2 FQNEAQ (reference sequence). The CDR3 is CASSRGDTQYF. In DNA form, the CDR3 reads TGTGCCAGCAGCAGGGGAGATACGCAGTATTTT.

The chain uses TRBV5-4 and TRBJ2-1, with 11 bases matching TRBD2. The CDR3 is 15 residues long. The germline CDR1 and CDR2 sequences are SGHNT and YYREEE (reference sequence). J was trimmed by 4 bases and V by 0 bases; bases with no gene match: 0. This chain's CDR3 is CASSLGLAGYNEQFF. The CDR3 DNA follows: TGTGCCAGCAGCTTGGGACTAGCGGGATACAATGAGCAGTTCTTC.

The rearrangement links TRBV19 to TRBJ2-7; 11 bases align to TRBD1. The CDR3 extends over 13 amino acids. The germline V gene encodes CDR1 LNHDA and CDR2 SQIVND (reference sequence). Trimming removed 3 bases from V and 6 bases from J; junction bases left unmatched: 1. CDR3 sequence: CASSIGTGGEQYF. The CDR3 nucleotides are TGTGCCAGTAGTATCGGGACAGGGGGCGAGCAGTACTTC.

The chain joins TRBV13 to TRBJ1-2; weak D call: TRBD1 (6 bases). The length of the CDR3 is 15 residues. Between the trimmed V and J ends, which lost 1 base and 6 bases, there was a span of 15 bases. Germline CDR1 PRHDT, CDR2 FYEKMQ (reference sequence). In DNA form, the CDR3 reads TGTGCCAGCAGCTTAGAACCTCCAGGGGCTGATGGCTACACCTTC. Amino acid sequence: CASSLEPPGADGYTF.

This clone occurred once. V gene TRBV2 combines with J gene TRBJ1-1, with D possibly matching TRBD1 (5 bases). This CDR3 region has 14 residues. V was cut by 1 base and J by 1 base, with 7 bases left in between. Per the germline V gene, CDR1 is SNHLY and CDR2 is FYNNEI. CDR3 sequence (DNA): TGTGCCAGCAGTGAAGGAGACAGGAACACTGAAGCTTTCTTT. Its translation is CASSEGDRNTEAFF.

This chain links TRBV6-5 with TRBJ1-6; D possibly corresponds to TRBD1 (6 bases). V lost 4 bases, J lost 7 bases, and 11 bases lay in between. CDR1 MNHEY and CDR2 SVGAGI come from the germline V gene. The CDR3 consists of 14 residues. As DNA, the CDR3 is TGTGCCAGCAGTTTCGGACAGTCCAATTCACCCCTCCACTTT. It specifies CASSFGQSNSPLHF.